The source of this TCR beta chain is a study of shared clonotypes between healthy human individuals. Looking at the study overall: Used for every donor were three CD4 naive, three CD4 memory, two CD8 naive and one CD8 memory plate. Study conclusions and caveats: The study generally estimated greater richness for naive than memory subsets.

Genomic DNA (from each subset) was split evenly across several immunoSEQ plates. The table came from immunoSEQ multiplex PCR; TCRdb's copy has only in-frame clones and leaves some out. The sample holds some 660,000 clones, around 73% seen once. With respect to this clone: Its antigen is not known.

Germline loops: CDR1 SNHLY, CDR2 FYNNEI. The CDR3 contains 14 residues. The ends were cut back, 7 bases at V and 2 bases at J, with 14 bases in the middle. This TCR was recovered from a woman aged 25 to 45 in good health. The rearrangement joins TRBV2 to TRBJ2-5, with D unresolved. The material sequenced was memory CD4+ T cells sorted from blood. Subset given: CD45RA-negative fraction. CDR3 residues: CASTPQLGQETQYF. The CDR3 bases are TGTGCCAGCACTCCCCAGCTTGGACAAGAGACCCAGTACTTC.